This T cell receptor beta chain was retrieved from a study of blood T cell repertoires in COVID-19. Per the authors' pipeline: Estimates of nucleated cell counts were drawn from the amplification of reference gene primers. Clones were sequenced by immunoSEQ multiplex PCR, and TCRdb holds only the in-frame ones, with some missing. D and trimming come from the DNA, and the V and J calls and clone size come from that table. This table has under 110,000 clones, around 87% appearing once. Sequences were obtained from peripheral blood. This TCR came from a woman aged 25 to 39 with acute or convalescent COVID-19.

This CDR3 is CASSDRENTEAFF. CDR3 in DNA: TGTGCCAGCAGTGACCGGGAGAACACTGAAGCTTTCTTT. V is TRBV25-1 and J is TRBJ1-1; D gene ambiguous. Germline loops: CDR1 MGHDK, CDR2 SYGVNS. Trimming pared 3 bases from V and 1 base from J, leaving 6 bases between. The CDR3 extends over 13 amino acids.